This TCR beta chain emerged from a study of siplizumab effects on memory and regulatory T cells (dated by TCRdb to the late 2010s). About the investigation overall: The effect of the anti-CD2 antibody siplizumab on alloreactive T-cell subsets was examined in allogeneic mixed lymphocyte reactions constructed from human PBMCs.

V loses 3 bases at its end and J loses 1 base; junction bases beyond the gene matches: 2. Via the germline V gene, CDR1 is SGHDT and CDR2 YYEEEE. The CDR3 spans 16 residues, from the cysteine through the phenylalanine. Only CDR3 DNA remains: 48 bases, in frame from the first base. Here is what the overall study found, with its caveats: Whether proliferating Tregs from siplizumab cultures were suppressive was not functionally confirmed. Among mappable alloreactive CD4+ clones, an average Treg-derived fraction of around 71% was observed with siplizumab, compared with around 28% in control reactions. Sequences below about 10^-5 frequency were poorly captured, so only a minor fraction of alloreactive clones could be mapped to unstimulated subsets. Unstimulated naive T cells appeared to be more diverse than memory T cells, and naive cells seemed to make a substantial contribution to the alloresponse. Siplizumab significantly reduced the cumulative frequency of alloreactive sequences traceable to unstimulated CD4+ memory T cells. Roughly 75-95% of proliferating CD4+ or CD8+ clones could not be assigned a naive or memory phenotype.

The library was generated by the immunoSEQ multiplex PCR assay. Each sample had 9 x 10^4 or so TCR templates assayed by the deep sequencing platform. Genomic DNA extracted from sorted T cells was used for TCRbeta CDR3 sequencing. The authors processed their data as follows. The R programming language was used for clonal analysis of TCRbeta CDR3 data. Alloreactive CD4+ and CD8+ clones were defined by comparing unstimulated samples with post-reaction CFSE-low samples. Regulatory or non-regulatory origin of alloreactive CD4+ clones was assigned by matching sequences to the sorted unstimulated Treg and non-Treg repertoires. What TCRdb holds here is the immuneACCESS table cut down to in-frame rearrangements. Part of the clones is not present; checked against another copy, under half of the missing clones reflect an unresolved V gene, and the others are unexplained. V and J calls and clone size follow that table, whereas D and trimming were derived from the DNA. The sample includes about 100,000 clones, with 94% observed a single time. Clones ranked in the top ten supply approximately 1.4% of the sample.

Sorted unstimulated T cells and proliferating T cells recovered from mixed lymphocyte reactions were subjected to TCRbeta CDR3 sequencing. Fresh whole blood from some eleven HLA-typed healthy donors was used to isolate PBMCs. To map where alloreactive clones came from, unstimulated CD4+ non-regulatory T cells were FACS-sorted. Turning to this clone: It has no known antigen specificity. Within one base of it there is no much larger clone, and no base qualities were kept.

The sample consisted of non-Treg CD4+ T cells sorted from blood. The meaning of the sample's cell subset or site label: FACS-sorted unstimulated CD4+ non-regulatory T cells. The sequence was collected from a human donor in good health. The chain joins TRBV5-6 to TRBJ2-1, and TRBD2 aligns with 12 junction nucleotides. In nucleotides, the sequence is TGTGCCAGCAGCTCCGGACTAGCGGGATCCTACAATGAGCAGTTCTTC. This sequence encodes CASSSGLAGSYNEQFF.